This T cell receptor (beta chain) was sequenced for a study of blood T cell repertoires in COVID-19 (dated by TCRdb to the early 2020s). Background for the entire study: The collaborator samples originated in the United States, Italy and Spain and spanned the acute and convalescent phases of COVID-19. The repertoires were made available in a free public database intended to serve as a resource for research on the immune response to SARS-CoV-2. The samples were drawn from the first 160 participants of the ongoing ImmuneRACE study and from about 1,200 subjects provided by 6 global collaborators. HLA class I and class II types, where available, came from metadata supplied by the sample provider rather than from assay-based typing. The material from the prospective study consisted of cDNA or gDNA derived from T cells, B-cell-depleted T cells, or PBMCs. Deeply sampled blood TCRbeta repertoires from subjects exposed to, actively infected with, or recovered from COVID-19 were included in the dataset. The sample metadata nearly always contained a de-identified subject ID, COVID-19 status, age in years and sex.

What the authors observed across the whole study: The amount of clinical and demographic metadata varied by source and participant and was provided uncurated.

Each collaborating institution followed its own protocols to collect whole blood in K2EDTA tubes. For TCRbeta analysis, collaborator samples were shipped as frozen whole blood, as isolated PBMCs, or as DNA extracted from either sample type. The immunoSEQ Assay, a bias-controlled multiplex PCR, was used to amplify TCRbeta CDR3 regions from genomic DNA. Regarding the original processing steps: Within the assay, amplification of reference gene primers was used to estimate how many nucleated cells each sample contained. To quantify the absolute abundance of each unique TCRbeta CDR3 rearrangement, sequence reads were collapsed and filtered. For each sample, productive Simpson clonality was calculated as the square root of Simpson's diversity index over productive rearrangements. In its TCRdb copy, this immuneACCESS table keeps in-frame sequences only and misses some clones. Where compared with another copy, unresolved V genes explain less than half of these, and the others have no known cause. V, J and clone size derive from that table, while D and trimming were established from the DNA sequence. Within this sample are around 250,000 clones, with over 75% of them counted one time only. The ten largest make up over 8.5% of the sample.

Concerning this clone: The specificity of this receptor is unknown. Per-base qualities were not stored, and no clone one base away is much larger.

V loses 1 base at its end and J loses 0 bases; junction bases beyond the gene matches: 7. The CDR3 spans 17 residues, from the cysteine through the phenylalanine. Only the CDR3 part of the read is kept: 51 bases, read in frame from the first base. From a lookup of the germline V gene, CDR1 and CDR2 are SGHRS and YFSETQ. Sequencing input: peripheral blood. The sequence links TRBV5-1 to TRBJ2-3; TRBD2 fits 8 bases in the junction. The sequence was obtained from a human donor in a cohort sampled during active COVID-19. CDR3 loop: CASSLYGGGLSTDTQYF. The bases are TGCGCCAGCAGCTTGTATGGCGGGGGGCTAAGCACAGATACGCAGTATTTT.